The 30 T cell receptor beta chains below were found in one sample sequenced in a study of cytomegalovirus exposure and HLA in healthy donors. Both 60 Vbeta primers and 13 Jbeta primers went into the PCR. The protocol was immunoSEQ multiplex PCR, while the TCRdb copy is restricted to in-frame clones and leaves out a portion. The sample consists of 200,000 to 250,000 clones, over 65% of them appearing once. The sample taken for sequencing was PBMCs. The origin of the receptors is a human donor in good health.

This chain links TRBV7-8 with TRBJ1-3; 10 nucleotides align to TRBD1. Germline CDR1 reads SGHVS; CDR2 reads FQNEAQ. The junction had 5 bases not matched to a gene; V was cut back by 2 bases and J by 4 bases. There are 16 residues in the CDR3. As DNA, the CDR3 is TGTGCCAGCAGCTTATTTTTGGGACAGGGGGGAAACACCATATATTTT. Translation: CASSLFLGQGGNTIYF.

The V call is TRBV29-1, the J call TRBJ2-1, with 7 bases fitting TRBD1. J lost 8 bases, V lost 6 bases, and 7 bases had no gene match. The germline V gene has CDR1 SQVTM and CDR2 ANQGSEA. CDR3 length: 12 amino acids. The CDR3: CSVGVTGDEQFF. Here the CDR3 DNA reads TGCAGCGTGGGGGTTACAGGGGATGAGCAGTTCTTC.

This clone has only one observation. V is TRBV19 and J is TRBJ1-1; D is unresolved. Trimming cost V 3 bases and J 5 bases, with 16 bases left between them. Germline V gene data show CDR1 as LNHDA and CDR2 as SQIVND (reference sequence). The CDR3 runs to 15 residues. The CDR3 DNA is TGTGCCAGTAGTATCTCGGGTACGGGGTCAACTGAAGCTTTCTTT. Protein sequence: CASSISGTGSTEAFF.

The V gene is TRBV14, the J gene TRBJ1-1; D remains unclear. The CDR3 runs 12 residues. CDR1 SGHDN and CDR2 FVKESK come from the germline V gene. V was trimmed by 1 base and J by 7 bases, leaving 7 bases between them. CDR3 sequence: CASSQGRSEAFF. As DNA, the CDR3 is TGTGCCAGCAGCCAAGGCAGAAGTGAAGCTTTCTTT.

The rearrangement uses TRBV21-1 and TRBJ1-5; the tabulated D call, TRBD1, remains unverified against the DNA. TRBV21-1 is a pseudogene. The CDR3 sequence is 15 residues long. CDR3 residues: CASSPDREGNQPQHF. CDR3 nucleotides: TGTGCCAGCAGCCCGGACAGGGAGGGCAATCAGCCCCAGCATTTT.

J is TRBJ2-1 and V is TRBV7-9, with 10 bases identical to TRBD1. J lost 10 bases, V lost 8 bases, and 14 bases had no gene match. Germline assignment: CDR1 SEHNR and CDR2 FQNEAQ (reference sequence). The CDR3 runs 15 residues. CDR3: CASVPTGGVIEEQFF. DNA for the CDR3: TGTGCCAGCGTCCCGACAGGGGGCGTGATTGAAGAGCAGTTCTTC.

The J gene is TRBJ1-3, the V gene TRBV7-9, with TRBD1 matching 7 bases. CDR1 is SEHNR and CDR2 is FQNEAQ in the germline V gene (reference sequence). The CDR3 has 14 amino acids. V lost 5 bases, J lost 6 bases, and 7 bases stayed unmatched. CDR3 region: CASSHSGTENTIYF. In nucleotides, the CDR3 is TGTGCCAGCAGCCACTCCGGGACAGAAAACACCATATATTTT.

This rearrangement joins TRBV6-1 to TRBJ2-5, with D unresolved. Trimming took 3 bases from V and 0 from J, leaving 8 bases between them. From germline, CDR1 is MNHNS and CDR2 SASEGT. The CDR3 loop spans 14 amino acids. The CDR3 DNA follows: TGTGCCAGCAGTGACAGTGGCTACCAAGAGACCCAGTACTTC. It codes for CASSDSGYQETQYF.

This chain connects TRBV27 to TRBJ2-7; 7 bases fit TRBD2. CDR3 length equals 15 residues. The ends lost 0 bases at V and 2 bases at J; junction bases unmatched: 4. Germline assignment: CDR1 MNHEY and CDR2 SMNVEV (reference sequence). The CDR3 loop reads CASSLSSGIAYEQYF. The CDR3 nucleotides read TGTGCCAGCAGTTTATCAAGCGGGATCGCCTACGAGCAGTACTTC.

V and J are TRBV10-3 and TRBJ2-1, with 9 bases that match TRBD1. The germline V gene has CDR1 ENHRY and CDR2 SYGVKD. CDR3 length: 14 residues. V shed 3 bases, J shed 7 bases, and the junction held 4 bases outside the gene matches. The CDR3 here is CAISDRDRENEQFF. The CDR3, as DNA: TGTGCCATCAGTGACCGGGACAGGGAAAATGAGCAGTTCTTC.

The V and J genes are TRBV4-1 and TRBJ2-1; no reliable D call. Per the germline V gene, CDR1 is MGHRA and CDR2 is YSYEKL. The CDR3 sequence is 17 residues long. Trimming took 1 base from V and 4 from J, leaving 17 bases between them. CDR3 nucleotide sequence: TGCGCCAGCAGCCAAGGTATAGCTGGCCCACTATACAATGAGCAGTTCTTC. As protein: CASSQGIAGPLYNEQFF.

The J gene is TRBJ2-5, the V gene TRBV7-8; D might be TRBD2 (6 bases). From germline, CDR1 is SGHVS and CDR2 FQNEAQ. The V end was cut by 5 bases, the J end by 5 bases, with 18 bases between. The CDR3 has 15 amino acids. Written as DNA, the CDR3 is TGTGCCAGCAGCGATGAATACTCGGGAGAGGAGACCCAGTACTTC. This gives the protein CASSDEYSGEETQYF.

V usage is TRBV5-1 and J usage is TRBJ2-7; TRBD1 agrees at 7 bases. The CDR3 covers 14 residues. With 1 base clipped from V and 6 bases from J, the junction kept 7 bases outside the gene matches. Germline V gives CDR1 SGHRS, CDR2 YFSETQ. DNA for the CDR3: TGCGCCAGCAGCTTGTGGGCAGGGGGTAGCGAGCAGTACTTC. Translated, it gives CASSLWAGGSEQYF.

A few counts support this clone. The chain recombines TRBV18 with TRBJ2-1, with 10 bases that match TRBD1. Per germline, CDR1 KGHSH and CDR2 LQKENI. The CDR3 extends over 21 amino acids. Losses at the gene ends were 8 bases for V and 3 bases for J; bases not matched to a gene: 25. CDR3 in DNA: TGTGCCAGCCAACGGGGGTCGGACAGGGGGTACCCAGTGGGTAACTACAATGAGCAGTTCTTC. As protein: CASQRGSDRGYPVGNYNEQFF.

Turning to this clone: The junction does not match germline at one end; this may be a read error. The V call is TRBV7-9, the J call TRBJ2-6; D is ambiguous. The CDR3 length is 18 residues. CDR1 and CDR2 from the germline V gene are SEHNR and FQNEAQ (reference sequence). CDR3 protein: CSSSPFGSSISGANVLTF. The CDR3, as DNA: TGTTCCAGCAGCCCCTTTGGTAGCAGTATTTCTGGGGCCAACGTCCTGACTTTC. Complete variable domain (other parts from reference TRBV7-9 and TRBJ2-6): DTGVSQNPRHKITKRGQNVTFRCDPISEHNRLYWYRQTLGQGPEFLTYFQNEAQLEKSRLLSDRFSAERPKGSFSTLEIQRTEQGDSAMYLCSSSPFGSSISGANVLTFGAGSRLTVL.

The V gene is TRBV7-9, the J gene TRBJ2-5; possibly TRBD1 for D (5 bases). This CDR3 is built from 14 residues. V lost 3 bases to trimming and J lost 6 bases, with 14 bases between them. Germline values: CDR1 SEHNR, CDR2 FQNEAQ (reference sequence). The DNA of the CDR3 is TGTGCCAGCAGCTTGGCGCAGGGTACGAAGACCCAGTACTTC. Its protein is CASSLAQGTKTQYF.

V gene TRBV28 combines with J gene TRBJ2-3; TRBD2 agrees at 7 bases. The CDR3 totals 15 residues. V shed 6 bases and J 0 bases; nucleotides not matched to a gene: 6. Germline V CDR1 and CDR2: MDHEN, SYDVKM. The CDR3 nucleotides are TGTGCCAGCAGGGGCGGACTAGGGAGCACAGATACGCAGTATTTT. This encodes CASRGGLGSTDTQYF.

The chain joins TRBV19 to TRBJ2-3; perhaps TRBD2 as D (6 bases). Trimming stripped 3 bases from V and 4 bases from J, with 17 bases between. Germline V lookup: CDR1 LNHDA, CDR2 SQIVND (reference sequence). The CDR3 is made up of 16 amino acids. The DNA of the CDR3 is TGTGCCAGTAGTATGACCTTAGGAGGGGTTCCAGATACGCAGTATTTT. The encoded protein is CASSMTLGGVPDTQYF. The full variable domain, its missing parts supplied by reference TRBV19 and TRBJ2-3, is DGGITQSPKYLFRKEGQNVTLSCEQNLNHDAMYWYRQDPGQGLRLIYYSQIVNDFQKGDIAEGYSVSREKKESFPLTVTSAQKNPTAFYLCASSMTLGGVPDTQYFGPGTRLTVL.

V gene TRBV5-6 combines with J gene TRBJ2-3, with TRBD2 as a possible D gene (6 bases). From germline, CDR1 is SGHDT and CDR2 YYEEEE. This CDR3 comprises 15 residues. V shed 1 base and J shed 3 bases, with 12 bases lying between them. The CDR3 bases are TGTGCCAGCAGCTTGTCGGGAGTAATGACAGATACGCAGTATTTT. Residues: CASSLSGVMTDTQYF.

The chain recombines TRBV28 with TRBJ1-4, with D possibly matching TRBD1 (6 bases). The ends were cut back, 6 bases at V and 6 bases at J, with 14 bases in the middle. Germline V gene data show CDR1 as MDHEN and CDR2 as SYDVKM. There are 14 residues in the CDR3. CDR3 residues: CASSLGGKDEKLFF. The CDR3 DNA reads TGTGCCAGCAGCCTAGGGGGTAAGGATGAAAAACTGTTTTTT.

The J gene is TRBJ2-5, the V gene TRBV29-1; TRBD2 matches 8 bases. The junction had 3 bases not matched to a gene; V was cut back by 7 bases and J by 2 bases. The germline V gene encodes CDR1 SQVTM and CDR2 ANQGSEA. The CDR3 extends over 12 amino acids. The CDR3 DNA reads as TGCAGCGCTTTAGCGGGACAAGAGACCCAGTACTTC. Encoded protein: CSALAGQETQYF.

The CDR3 is CASRTGFEQYF. The CDR3 nucleotides are TGTGCCAGCCGCACGGGGTTCGAGCAGTACTTC. The J gene is TRBJ2-7, the V gene TRBV27; a possible D gene is TRBD2 (5 bases). The CDR3 loop spans 11 amino acids. CDR1 MNHEY and CDR2 SMNVEV come from the germline V gene (reference sequence). V was pared by 8 bases and J by 6 bases, with 11 bases between.

The J gene is TRBJ2-7, the V gene TRBV29-1, with 7 bases aligning to TRBD2. The CDR3 sequence is 13 residues long. With 4 bases clipped from V and 0 bases from J, the junction kept 3 bases outside the gene matches. Germline V gene data show CDR1 as SQVTM and CDR2 as ANQGSEA. The CDR3 loop reads CSVVGGSSYEQYF. CDR3 DNA sequence: TGCAGCGTTGTAGGCGGGAGCTCCTACGAGCAGTACTTC.

J is TRBJ2-3 and V is TRBV30; 8 bases fit TRBD2. This CDR3 contains 12 residues. Germline CDR1 reads GTSNPN; CDR2 reads SVGIG (reference sequence). Trimming cost V 1 base and J 10 bases; bases outside gene matches: 4. In DNA form, the CDR3 reads TGTGCCTGGAGTGAGACTAGCGCGGCGCAGTATTTT. It specifies CAWSETSAAQYF.

The rearrangement joins TRBV6-5 to TRBJ1-1; maybe TRBD1 (6 bases). The CDR3 is 12 residues long. Trimming took off 5 bases at V and 3 bases at J, with 7 bases between the two ends. Germline lookup yields CDR1 MNHEY and CDR2 SVGAGI. CDR3 amino acids: CASSTGYTEAFF. CDR3 nucleotide sequence: TGTGCCAGCAGTACAGGGTACACTGAAGCTTTCTTT.

The chain carries TRBV18 and TRBJ2-3; TRBD2 aligns across 13 bases. The CDR3 is made up of 17 amino acids. Germline V CDR1 and CDR2: KGHSH, LQKENI. The J segment lost 8 bases and the V segment lost 2 bases, leaving 10 bases of the junction unmatched. Here the CDR3 reads CASSPKQLAGGPGTQYF. In DNA, the CDR3 is TGTGCCAGCTCACCAAAGCAACTAGCGGGAGGGCCAGGTACGCAGTATTTT.

CDR3: CSAEGTALNTEAFF. The DNA for the CDR3 is TGCAGCGCTGAGGGGACAGCCTTGAACACTGAAGCTTTCTTT. The chain recombines TRBV29-1 with TRBJ1-1, with 7 bases aligning to TRBD1. The CDR3 extends over 14 amino acids. Losses at the gene ends were 7 bases for V and 0 bases for J; bases not matched to a gene: 8. The germline V gene has CDR1 SQVTM and CDR2 ANQGSEA.

The chain combines TRBV9 with TRBJ2-5; 7 nucleotides line up with TRBD1. The V gene's germline CDR1 is SGDLS and CDR2 YYNGEE. The CDR3 runs to 15 residues. V gave up 0 bases and J gave up 4 bases; unmatched junction bases: 6. CDR3 sequence (DNA): TGTGCCAGCAGCGTAGGGGGAACAGGGGTAGAGACCCAGTACTTC. The encoded protein is CASSVGGTGVETQYF.

V gene TRBV7-9 combines with J gene TRBJ1-1; D unclear. The CDR3 is 11 residues long. Germline CDR1 and CDR2: SEHNR and FQNEAQ (reference sequence). V was pared by 7 bases and J by 8 bases, with 11 bases between. CDR3: CASTRPQEAFF. In DNA, the CDR3 is TGTGCCAGCACCCGTCCACAAGAAGCTTTCTTT. The full variable domain, with the rest looked up from reference TRBV7-9 and TRBJ1-1, is DTGVSQNPRHKITKRGQNVTFRCDPISEHNRLYWYRQTLGQGPEFLTYFQNEAQLEKSRLLSDRFSAERPKGSFSTLEIQRTEQGDSAMYLCASTRPQEAFFGQGTRLTVV.

The chain links TRBV18 to TRBJ2-7; 9 nucleotides align to TRBD1. The CDR3 is made up of 13 amino acids. Germline assignment: CDR1 KGHSH and CDR2 LQKENI. After removal of 6 bases from V and 6 bases from J, the junction contained 6 bases not matched to a gene. In DNA, the CDR3 is TGTGCCAGCTCCCTGCAACAGGGGGCCGAGCAGTACTTC. Translation gives CASSLQQGAEQYF.